The 26 T cell receptor beta chains below all came from one sample that was sequenced in a study of breast tumors, draining lymph nodes, adjacent tissues. Samples came from axillary lymph nodes draining the breast cancer. TCRdb used MiXCR to reprocess the multiplex PCR reads, holding one entry per CDR3 protein. Here the sample spans about 270,000 distinct CDR3 sequences, roughly 31% being singletons. Material for sequencing was axillary lymph node tissue. The source of these receptors is a female donor with breast cancer. Some clones in this sample may be carry-over from other donors' samples.

The CDR3 region is CASSLTESTGELFF. CDR3 nucleotides: TGTGCCAGCAGCCTGACAGAATCCACCGGGGAGCTGTTTTTT. The rearrangement links TRBV3-1 to TRBJ2-2; tentative D call: TRBD1 (5 bases). The CDR3 contains 14 residues. Looked up from germline, CDR1 is LGHDT and CDR2 is YNNKEL (reference sequence). Trimming left V 4 bases short and J 4 bases short, with 10 bases between.

For this clonotype: This may stem from a read error, because a much larger clone lies one nucleotide away. The chain links TRBV11-3 to TRBJ1-2; 7 nucleotides agree with TRBD1. The CDR3 loop spans 12 amino acids. Per germline, CDR1 SGHNT and CDR2 YENEEA. The CDR3 sequence: CASSRDRGRFSF. The CDR3 DNA reads as TGTGCCAGCTCCCGGGACAGAGGGCGATTCTCCTTC.

V and J are TRBV7-9 and TRBJ1-5; D gene uncertain. Deletions cut 0 bases from V and 4 bases from J, with 10 bases between. The CDR3 is 15 amino acids. The germline V gene has CDR1 SEHNR and CDR2 FQNEAQ (reference sequence). The chain's CDR3 is CASSLAGLRNQPQHF. The CDR3 DNA follows: TGTGCCAGCAGCTTAGCCGGACTCCGTAATCAGCCCCAGCATTTT.

About this clonotype: This may stem from a read error, because a much larger clone lies one nucleotide away. The CDR3 DNA reads as TGTGCCAGTTATAGCGGGAGCTCCTACAATGAGCAGTTCTTC. As protein: CASYSGSSYNEQFF. The chain employs TRBV12-3 or TRBV12-4 and TRBJ2-1, with TRBD2 matching 9 bases. V lost 9 bases, J lost 0 bases, and 3 bases stayed unmatched. The CDR3 extends over 14 amino acids.

The chain recombines TRBV4-1 with TRBJ1-2; perhaps TRBD1 as D (6 bases). The CDR3 has 16 amino acids. V lost 1 base, J lost 0 bases, and 12 bases lay in between. Germline CDR1 is MGHRA and CDR2 is YSYEKL. The CDR3 DNA follows: TGCGCCAGCAGCCAAGGGGGGCTCCTTCCTAACTATGGCTACACCTTC. Encoded protein: CASSQGGLLPNYGYTF.

The chain joins TRBV24-1 to TRBJ1-3; the D gene is possibly TRBD1 (5 bases). Between the trimmed V and J ends, which lost 7 bases and 8 bases, there was a span of 23 bases. CDR3 size: 16 residues. Germline CDR1 and CDR2: KGHDR and SFDVKD. CDR3 sequence (DNA): TGTGCCACCAGCCGGGACCGACTAACTATGCGCTACACCATATATTTT. It encodes CATSRDRLTMRYTIYF.

The chain carries TRBV29-1 and TRBJ2-5, with TRBD1 matching 8 bases. After removal of 8 bases from V and 1 base from J, the junction contained 6 bases not matched to a gene. Germline values: CDR1 SQVTM, CDR2 ANQGSEA. CDR3 length: 13 amino acids. The CDR3: CSLGTGVQETQYF. In DNA form, the CDR3 reads TGCAGCTTAGGGACAGGAGTCCAAGAGACCCAGTACTTC.

This clonotype appeared many times. The chain uses TRBV7-6 and TRBJ2-2; a possible D gene is TRBD1 (5 bases). From germline, CDR1 is SGHVS and CDR2 FNYEAQ. This CDR3 comprises 15 residues. Between the trimmed V and J ends, which lost 5 bases and 5 bases, there was a span of 15 bases. The CDR3 bases are TGTGCCAGCAGCCTGCAACAGGAAGGTACCGGGGAGCTGTTTTTT. This codes for CASSLQQEGTGELFF. The variable domain in full, with the rest retrieved from reference TRBV7-6 and TRBJ2-2, is GAGVSQSPRYKVTKRGQDVALRCDPISGHVSLYWYRQALGQGPEFLTYFNYEAQQDKSGLPNDRFSAERPEGSISTLTIQRTEQRDSAMYRCASSLQQEGTGELFFGEGSRLTVL.

This clonotype has ten or more counts. Here the CDR3 DNA reads TGCGCCAGCAGCCAAGAGGGCGGGTTAAGCTCCTACAATGAGCAGTTCTTC. Its protein is CASSQEGGLSSYNEQFF. The V gene is TRBV4-1, the J gene TRBJ2-1; a weak D match, TRBD2 (5 bases). CDR3 length: 17 residues. Germline V gene lookup returns CDR1 MGHRA and CDR2 YSYEKL. V lost 0 bases and J lost 0, with 12 bases in between.

A remark on this clonotype: This is likely a read error, given that the CDR3 carries no conserved phenylalanine or tryptophan at its end. J is TRBJ2-7 and V is TRBV19; the D call may be TRBD1 or TRBD2 (6 bases each). V dropped 5 bases and J dropped 3 bases, with 20 bases sitting between them. The CDR3 runs to 16 residues. Germline CDR1 LNHDA, CDR2 SQIVND (reference sequence). In nucleotides, the CDR3 is TGTGCCAGTAGTGCCAAAGGGGGGAGCAGAATCTACGAGCAGTACTCC. This encodes CASSAKGGSRIYEQYS.

Of note for this clonotype: An end of the junction differs from the germline gene, which may be a read error. The rearrangement joins TRBV6-5 to TRBJ2-2; D gene unclear. There are 15 residues in the CDR3. CDR1 is MNHEY, CDR2 SVGAGI, per germline. The CDR3 reads CASSHSAHGAGELFF. CDR3 nucleotide sequence: TGTGCCAGCAGTCACTCAGCCCACGGCGCCGGGGAGCTGTTTTTT.

Comment on this clonotype: A much larger clone sits a single nucleotide away, making a read error possible. This chain connects TRBV16 to TRBJ2-1, with 9 bases that match TRBD1. Germline CDR1 is KGHSY and CDR2 is FQNENV. The CDR3 has 16 amino acids. The CDR3 spells CASSQLGTGTYNEPFF. CDR3 DNA sequence: TGTGCCAGCAGCCAGCTCGGGACAGGGACGTACAATGAGCCGTTCTTC.

This chain uses TRBV9 with TRBJ1-4; maybe TRBD1 (5 bases). The CDR3 length is 15 residues. Trimming removed 9 bases at V and 7 bases at J, with 22 bases between. Germline CDR1 reads SGDLS; CDR2 reads YYNGEE. CDR3 loop: CATPVGGAMGEKLFF. Written as DNA, the CDR3 is TGTGCCACTCCTGTGGGCGGGGCCATGGGTGAAAAACTGTTTTTT.

This chain joins TRBV2 and TRBJ1-2; possible D gene TRBD1, 5 bases. The CDR3 runs 14 residues. V was cut by 5 bases and J by 8 bases, with 18 bases left in between. Germline loops: CDR1 SNHLY, CDR2 FYNNEI. DNA of the CDR3: TGTGCCAGCAGTCCAACTCGGGCAGGGATAGGCTACACCTTC. Protein: CASSPTRAGIGYTF.

This clonotype occurred many times. The chain is built from TRBV20-1 and TRBJ1-5, with D maybe TRBD1 (5 bases). V was trimmed by 3 bases and J by 4 bases, leaving 16 bases between them. The germline V gene has CDR1 DFQATT and CDR2 SNEGSKA (reference sequence). This CDR3 has 15 residues. CDR3 nucleotides: TGCAGTGCTAGGTCCCCGGGGCAGATAAATCAGCCCCAGCATTTT. Residues: CSARSPGQINQPQHF.

On this clonotype: The junction and the germline gene differ at one end; a read error may be behind it. The chain recombines TRBV14 with TRBJ2-1; 13 nucleotides match TRBD2. The CDR3 is 19 amino acids. From germline, CDR1 is SGHDN and CDR2 FVKESK. The CDR3 spells CASSQAGLAGPSSYNGQFF. CDR3 nucleotides: TGTGCCAGCAGCCAAGCGGGACTAGCGGGACCGTCCTCCTACAATGGGCAGTTCTTC.

This clonotype turned up a few times. V usage is TRBV2 and J usage is TRBJ2-3; 9 nucleotides match TRBD2. The CDR3 runs to 15 residues. V gave up 7 bases and J gave up 6 bases; unmatched junction bases: 11. Per the germline V gene, CDR1 is SNHLY and CDR2 is FYNNEI. DNA for the CDR3: TGTGCCAGCAATAATAGCGGGGGCCGACTGGATACGCAGTATTTT. As protein: CASNNSGGRLDTQYF.

This clonotype has ten or more counts. The chain uses TRBV2 and TRBJ2-4; a weak D match, TRBD2 (6 bases). This CDR3 is built from 14 residues. CDR1 and CDR2 from the germline V gene are SNHLY and FYNNEI. The V gene lost 8 bases and the J gene lost 3 bases, with 14 bases spanning the gap. The CDR3 DNA reads as TGTGCCAGCGACGGGGGAGGCGTCAAAAACATTCAGTACTTC. The encoded protein is CASDGGGVKNIQYF.

For this clonotype: A much larger clone differs by one base, so this may be a read error. The chain recombines TRBV6-6 with TRBJ2-3; 12 bases are a match to TRBD2. The ends lost 8 bases at V and 3 bases at J; junction bases unmatched: 3. CDR3 size: 14 residues. Germline CDR1 is MNHNY and CDR2 is SVGAGI (reference sequence). CDR3: CASLLAGGTDTQYF. The CDR3 DNA reads TGTGCCAGCTTACTAGCGGGAGGAACAGATACGCAGTATTTT.

The V gene is TRBV2, the J gene TRBJ2-1; the D gene is possibly TRBD2 (6 bases). Trimming removed 6 bases from V and 7 bases from J, with 13 bases in between. Germline V gene lookup returns CDR1 SNHLY and CDR2 FYNNEI. The CDR3 runs to 13 residues. The CDR3 protein is CASSGSRKNEQFF. DNA for the CDR3: TGTGCCAGCAGCGGGAGTCGAAAGAATGAGCAGTTCTTC.

The chain is built from TRBV27 and TRBJ2-7; 11 nucleotides match TRBD2. The CDR3 has 14 residues. Trimming at V came to 6 bases and at J to 4 bases, leaving 5 bases not matched to a gene. Per the germline V gene, CDR1 is MNHEY and CDR2 is SMNVEV (reference sequence). The CDR3 sequence: CASSPGLAAYEQYF. In nucleotides, the CDR3 is TGTGCCAGCAGCCCGGGACTAGCGGCTTACGAGCAGTACTTC.

The chain employs TRBV12-3 or TRBV12-4 and TRBJ2-1, with 8 positions matching TRBD2. Trimming removed 7 bases from V and 0 bases from J; junction bases left unmatched: 5. CDR3 size: 15 residues. The CDR3: CASISSGGSYNEQFF. The CDR3 bases are TGTGCCAGCATAAGCAGCGGGGGCTCCTACAATGAGCAGTTCTTC.

Points on this clonotype: One end of the junction fails to match germline, which may point to a read error. The chain carries TRBV20-1 and TRBJ2-3; no reliable D call. The CDR3 has 14 residues. The germline CDR1 and CDR2 sequences are DFQATT and SNEGSKA (reference sequence). Here the CDR3 reads CSETDPRVTATQYF. In nucleotides, the CDR3 is TGCAGTGAAACGGACCCCCGGGTCACAGCTACGCAGTATTTT.

This clonotype was counted only a few times. The genes are TRBV19 and TRBJ2-1, with a weak D call TRBD1 (6 bases). Germline V CDR1 and CDR2: LNHDA, SQIVND (reference sequence). V was shortened by 2 bases and J by 13 bases, with 18 bases between the two germline ends. The CDR3 sequence is 14 residues long. CDR3 residues: CASSIPDQGGGQFF. In DNA, the CDR3 is TGTGCCAGTAGTATACCCGACCAAGGGGGTGGTCAGTTCTTC.

The chain joins TRBV10-2 to TRBJ2-1, with D perhaps assigned TRBD1 or TRBD2 (5 bases each). The CDR3 is made up of 15 amino acids. The germline V gene encodes CDR1 WSHSY and CDR2 SAAADI. The germline V and J ends were trimmed by 4 bases and 4 bases, with 14 bases remaining between them. CDR3 sequence (DNA): TGCGCCAGCAGTGGCGTCGGGACGGGTTACAATGAGCAGTTCTTC. It yields the protein CASSGVGTGYNEQFF.

There are many counts of this clonotype. The rearrangement uses TRBV6-6 and TRBJ2-7; no clear D. Germline V CDR1 and CDR2: MNHNY, SVGAGI (reference sequence). The CDR3 is 13 residues long. The germline V and J ends were trimmed by 0 bases and 1 base, with 4 bases remaining between them. CDR3 coding DNA: TGTGCCAGCAGTTACTCCCTATCCTACGAGCAGTACTTC. Translation gives CASSYSLSYEQYF.